A single sample gave rise to the 9 T cell receptor beta chains below, sequenced in a study of CXCR3-negative and CXCR3-positive naive CD8 T cells. Libraries of TRB cDNA were made by 5' RACE and carried UMIs. TCRdb re-called the 5' RACE reads and gives one entry per CDR3 protein, without DNA. The sample has 70,000 to 95,000 distinct CDR3 sequences. Sequencing input: naive CXCR3- CD8+ T cells from blood. Subset given: CD45RO-CCR7+CD27+CD95- naive CD8+ T cells lacking CXCR3 (TNR3-). These TCRs come from a human donor in good health. Some clones in this sample may be carry-over from other donors' samples.

V usage is TRBV4-3 and J usage is TRBJ2-5. The CDR3 runs to 14 residues. Germline V CDR1 and CDR2: LGHNA, YSLEER. The CDR3 is CASSQAAGGETQYF.

The J gene is TRBJ2-1, the V gene TRBV7-3; TCRdb returns TRBD1, unconfirmable since there is no DNA. The CDR3 has 15 amino acids. Germline V CDR1 and CDR2: SGHTA, FQGTGA. CDR3 region: CASSPGAGDYNEQFF.

The J gene is TRBJ2-1, the V gene TRBV7-9; TCRdb selects TRBD2, and the lack of DNA leaves this call unchecked. Germline assignment: CDR1 SEHNR and CDR2 FQNEAQ (reference sequence). The CDR3 consists of 13 residues. CDR3 in amino acids: CASSSTRNNEQFF.

The chain carries TRBV12-3 or TRBV12-4 and TRBJ1-5. There are 13 residues in the CDR3. The CDR3 sequence: CASSPTINQPQHF.

V gene TRBV7-2 combines with J gene TRBJ1-2; TCRdb's D gene call, TRBD1, goes unchecked for lack of DNA. Germline CDR1 reads SGHTA; CDR2 reads FQGNSA. The length of the CDR3 is 17 residues. CDR3: CASSLAVGQGAYYGYTF. Based on the CDR3 plus reference TRBV7-2 and TRBJ1-2, the full variable domain is GAGVSQSPSNKVTEKGKDVELRCDPISGHTALYWYRQSLGQGLEFLIYFQGNSAPDKSGLPSDRFSAERTGGSVSTLTIQRTQQEDSAVYLCASSLAVGQGAYYGYTFGSGTRLTVV.

The chain combines TRBV7-8 with TRBJ2-5. CDR1 and CDR2 from the germline V gene are SGHVS and FQNEAQ. This CDR3 is 14 amino acids long. CDR3 residues: CASSLRVREETQYF.

The chain is built from TRBV28 and TRBJ2-5; as DNA is missing, the TRBD1 call by TCRdb cannot be tested. The CDR3 length is 15 residues. Germline loops: CDR1 MDHEN, CDR2 SYDVKM. CDR3 amino acids: CASRRPDRGLETQYF.

V gene TRBV7-6 combines with J gene TRBJ2-1; with no DNA, the TCRdb D assignment of TRBD2 cannot be verified. Germline assignment: CDR1 SGHVS and CDR2 FNYEAQ. The length of the CDR3 is 14 residues. CDR3 protein: CASSAGRRGDEQFF.

The genes are TRBV5-1 and TRBJ2-1; TCRdb's D call of TRBD2 is untestable without DNA. This CDR3 is 17 amino acids long. Germline CDR1 is SGHRS and CDR2 is YFSETQ. The CDR3 reads CASSLDMIAGGYNEQFF. Filled out from reference TRBV5-1 and TRBJ2-1, the complete variable domain reads KAGVTQTPRYLIKTRGQQVTLSCSPISGHRSVSWYQQTPGQGLQFLFEYFSETQRNKGNFPGRFSGRQFSNSRSEMNVSTLELGDSALYLCASSLDMIAGGYNEQFFGPGTRLTVL.